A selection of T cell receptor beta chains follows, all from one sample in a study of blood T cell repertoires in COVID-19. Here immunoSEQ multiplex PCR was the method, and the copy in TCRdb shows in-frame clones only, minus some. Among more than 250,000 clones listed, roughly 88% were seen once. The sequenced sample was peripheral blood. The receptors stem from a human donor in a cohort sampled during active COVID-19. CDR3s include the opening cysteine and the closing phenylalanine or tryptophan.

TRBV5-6	CASSLSNEQYF
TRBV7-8	CASSPTDRVLDTEAFF
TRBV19	CASSLQGRVHYEQYF
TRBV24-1	CATSDFLGEETQYF
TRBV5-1	CASSWRTSGGSVHSTDTQYF
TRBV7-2	CASSSGLAFSYEQYF
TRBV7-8	CASSPSFGRLYYEQYF
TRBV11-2	CASSPIRGRGYEQYF
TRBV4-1	CASSQRTGGRTGELFF
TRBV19	CASSFPGQSNQPQHF
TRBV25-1	CASSARQGRTEAFF
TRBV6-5	CASSFRDRSTYEQYF
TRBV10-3	CAISESGVEGYTF
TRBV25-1	CASSAHQGGGSYEQYF
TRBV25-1	CASSVPGASEQYF
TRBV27	CARSPSPLQESYNEQFF
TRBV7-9	CASSLLGPNGNTIYF
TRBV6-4	CASSAKAGREKLFF
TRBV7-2	CASSFAGGPNTGELFF
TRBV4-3	CASSQDLAGQTYNEQFF
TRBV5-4	CASSFGLAGQTPYEQYF
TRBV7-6	CASSLGAAISTDTQYF
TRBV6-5	CASWTSGGTRDTQYF
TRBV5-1	CASSPYLQTGSEQYF
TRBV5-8	CASSLGTGGANEQYF
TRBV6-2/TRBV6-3	CASSFRGRGTQYF
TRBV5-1	CASYYKSSYEQYF